This T cell receptor beta chain came from a study of blood T cell repertoires in COVID-19. Across the study: In each case, the material was cDNA or gDNA derived from T cells, B-cell-depleted T cells, or PBMCs.

There are a few counts of this clone. V lost 4 bases and J 1 base, leaving 19 bases between the germline ends. CDR3 length: 17 amino acids. Germline V gene data show CDR1 as LNHDA and CDR2 as SQIVND (reference sequence). Profiled with immunoSEQ multiplex PCR; TCRdb holds only in-frame clones, not every one. The table lists 65,000 to 100,000 clones, roughly 80% of them singletons. The chain joins TRBV19 to TRBJ1-1, with D possibly TRBD1 on 5 matching bases. Sequencing was performed on peripheral blood. This TCR derives from a woman older than 75 with acute or convalescent COVID-19. The CDR3 sequence: CASSSRGGRRANTEAFF. The CDR3, as DNA: TGTGCCAGTAGTAGCAGAGGTGGGCGCAGGGCGAACACTGAAGCTTTCTTT. The variable domain in full, completed from reference TRBV19 and TRBJ1-1, reads DGGITQSPKYLFRKEGQNVTLSCEQNLNHDAMYWYRQDPGQGLRLIYYSQIVNDFQKGDIAEGYSVSREKKESFPLTVTSAQKNPTAFYLCASSSRGGRRANTEAFFGQGTRLTVV.